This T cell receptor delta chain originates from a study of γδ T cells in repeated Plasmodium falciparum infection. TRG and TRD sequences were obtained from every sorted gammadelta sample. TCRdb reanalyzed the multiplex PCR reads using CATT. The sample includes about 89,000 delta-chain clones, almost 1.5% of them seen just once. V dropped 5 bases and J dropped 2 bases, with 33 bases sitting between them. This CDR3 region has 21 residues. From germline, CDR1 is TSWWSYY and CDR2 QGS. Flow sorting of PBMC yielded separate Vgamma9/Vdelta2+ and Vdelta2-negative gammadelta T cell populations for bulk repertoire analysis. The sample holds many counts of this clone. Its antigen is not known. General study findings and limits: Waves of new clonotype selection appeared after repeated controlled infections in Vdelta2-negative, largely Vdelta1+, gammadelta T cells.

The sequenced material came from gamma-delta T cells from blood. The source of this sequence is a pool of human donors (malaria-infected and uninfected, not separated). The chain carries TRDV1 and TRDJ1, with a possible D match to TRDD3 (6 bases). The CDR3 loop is CALGSRGPIWGLGWGTDKLIF. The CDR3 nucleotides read TGTGCTCTTGGGTCCCGTGGGCCTATATGGGGACTGGGCTGGGGAACCGATAAACTCATCTTT.